What follows are 27 T cell receptor beta chains derived from one specimen sequenced in a study of PD-L1 blockade in urothelial cancer. As for time point: pretreatment peripheral blood. Measured with immunoSEQ multiplex PCR; TCRdb has only the in-frame clones, and not every one. The repertoire holds roughly 45,000 clones, with about 84% as singletons. The material sequenced was PBMCs, taken around atezolizumab (anti-PD-L1) treatment. The receptor source for this set is a man in his sixties with urothelial cancer.

The chain combines TRBV21-1 with TRBJ2-1; the D call in the table, TRBD2, was not verified against the DNA. TRBV21-1 is an annotated pseudogene. The CDR3 has 16 residues. The CDR3 spells CASSKGWRGFYNEQFF. CDR3 DNA sequence: TGTGCCAGCAGCAAAGGGTGGAGGGGATTTTACAATGAGCAGTTCTTC.

The chain uses TRBV7-2 and TRBJ1-2; 11 nucleotides align to TRBD1. Germline V gene lookup returns CDR1 SGHTA and CDR2 FQGNSA. V trimming: 2 bases; J trimming: 11 bases; junction bases outside the gene matches: 4. This CDR3 is 13 amino acids long. As DNA, the CDR3 is TGTGCCAGCAGCTTAAGAGGACAGGGGGCGTACACCTTC. Its translation: CASSLRGQGAYTF.

The rearrangement uses TRBV5-5 and TRBJ2-7; 7 bases fit TRBD1. The V gene's germline CDR1 is SGHKS and CDR2 YYEKEE (reference sequence). CDR3 size: 12 residues. V was pared by 5 bases and J by 7 bases, with 6 bases of the junction left unmatched. DNA for the CDR3: TGTGCCAGCAGACTAGACAGGGCTGAGCAGTACTTC. It translates to CASRLDRAEQYF.

This clone appeared a single time. V gene TRBV6-1 combines with J gene TRBJ1-2, with D tentatively TRBD1 (6 bases). Between the trimmed V and J ends, which lost 8 bases and 7 bases, there was a span of 20 bases. Germline assignment: CDR1 MNHNS and CDR2 SASEGT. CDR3 length: 14 amino acids. This CDR3 is CASDVSRGVGGYTF. DNA for the CDR3: TGTGCCAGCGACGTCTCCAGGGGAGTGGGTGGCTACACCTTC.

Written as DNA, the CDR3 is TGTGCCTGGAGTAAGCCGGGACAGGGGGCCTACGAGCAGTACTTC. It codes for CAWSKPGQGAYEQYF. The rearrangement links TRBV30 to TRBJ2-7; TRBD1 aligns across 11 bases. With 2 bases clipped from V and 2 bases from J, the junction kept 5 bases outside the gene matches. Germline CDR1 is GTSNPN and CDR2 is SVGIG (reference sequence). The CDR3 runs to 15 residues. The whole variable domain, remainder taken from reference TRBV30 and TRBJ2-7, is SQTIHQWPATLVQPVGSPLSLECTVEGTSNPNLYWYRQAAGRGLQLLFYSVGIGQISSEVPQNLSASRPQDRQFILSSKKLLLSDSGFYLCAWSKPGQGAYEQYFGPGTRLTVT.

The V call is TRBV5-1, the J call TRBJ2-2; D not resolved. CDR1 and CDR2 (germline): SGHRS, YFSETQ. Trimming took off 0 bases at V and 4 bases at J, with 13 bases between the two ends. CDR3 length: 16 residues. CDR3 loop: CASSLASSPGTGELFF. CDR3 in DNA: TGCGCCAGCAGCTTGGCTTCCAGCCCAGGCACCGGGGAGCTGTTTTTT.

A single count supports this clone. J is TRBJ1-1 and V is TRBV5-5; tentatively, D is TRBD1 (5 bases). V was clipped by 4 bases and J by 2 bases, with 6 bases between them. The CDR3 is 12 residues long. Germline values: CDR1 SGHKS, CDR2 YYEKEE (reference sequence). The CDR3 region has the DNA TGTGCCAGCAGCACAGGTAACACTGAAGCTTTCTTT. This sequence encodes CASSTGNTEAFF.

The CDR3 region has the DNA TGTGCCAGCAGCTCAACCGGGACAGGAATCCTTTACAATGAGCAGTTCTTC. Protein product: CASSSTGTGILYNEQFF. V usage is TRBV7-2 and J usage is TRBJ2-1; 8 bases fit TRBD1. V lost 4 bases and J lost 4; bases outside the gene matches: 12. The germline CDR1 and CDR2 sequences are SGHTA and FQGNSA. The CDR3 consists of 17 residues.

This rearrangement joins TRBV6-1 to TRBJ1-5; D gene unclear. The germline gives CDR1 MNHNS, CDR2 SASEGT. Trimming shortened V by 10 bases and J by 5 bases, and 15 bases separated the two germline ends. The CDR3 has 13 amino acids. The CDR3, as DNA: TGTGCCACCTCGGTCACAGTTGATCAGCCCCAGCATTTT. Its protein is CATSVTVDQPQHF.

The CDR3 coding sequence is TGCAGCGTGGGGACTAGCGGAGGCGGGGAGCTGTTTTTT. This translates into CSVGTSGGGELFF. The chain combines TRBV29-1 with TRBJ2-2; 11 nucleotides line up with TRBD2. Germline V CDR1 and CDR2: SQVTM, ANQGSEA. CDR3 length equals 13 residues. V gave up 6 bases and J gave up 7 bases; unmatched junction bases: 4.

The chain recombines TRBV5-6 with TRBJ2-4, with 7 bases matching TRBD2. The CDR3 consists of 13 residues. In germline, CDR1 is SGHDT, CDR2 YYEEEE. V was clipped by 4 bases and J by 7 bases; unmatched bases: 5. The CDR3 spells CASSRGGVNIQYF. The CDR3 DNA is TGTGCCAGCAGCCGCGGGGGTGTCAACATTCAGTACTTC.

The chain carries TRBV7-9 and TRBJ2-7, with TRBD2 identical over 7 bases. V was clipped by 5 bases and J by 2 bases; unmatched bases: 3. CDR1 SEHNR and CDR2 FQNEAQ come from the germline V gene (reference sequence). CDR3 length: 13 amino acids. Here the CDR3 reads CASSPGRTYEQYF. DNA for the CDR3: TGTGCCAGCAGCCCCGGGAGGACCTACGAGCAGTACTTC.

This chain connects TRBV7-2 to TRBJ2-1; D may be TRBD2 (6 bases). CDR1 SGHTA and CDR2 FQGNSA come from the germline V gene. V shed 5 bases and J shed 4 bases, with 12 bases lying between them. The CDR3 runs to 14 residues. The CDR3 loop is CASSPVREYNEQFF. The CDR3 DNA reads as TGTGCCAGCAGCCCCGTTCGGGAGTACAATGAGCAGTTCTTC.

The gene calls are TRBV18 and TRBJ2-1, with TRBD2 as a possible D gene (5 bases). Germline loops: CDR1 KGHSH, CDR2 LQKENI. The CDR3 runs to 13 residues. Between the trimmed V and J ends, which lost 8 bases and 5 bases, there was a span of 13 bases. DNA for the CDR3: TGTGCCAGCGCCTCCCCCGGGGACAATGAGCAGTTCTTC. This codes for CASASPGDNEQFF.

V gene TRBV30 combines with J gene TRBJ2-5, with a possible D match to TRBD2 (5 bases). The CDR3 runs 14 residues. V was trimmed by 0 bases and J by 3 bases, leaving 11 bases between them. CDR1 GTSNPN and CDR2 SVGIG come from the germline V gene (reference sequence). The CDR3, as DNA: TGTGCCTGGAGTGTCGGGCGGGCCAAAGAGACCCAGTACTTC. It specifies CAWSVGRAKETQYF. Using reference TRBV30 and TRBJ2-5 for the parts outside the CDR3, the full variable domain is SQTIHQWPATLVQPVGSPLSLECTVEGTSNPNLYWYRQAAGRGLQLLFYSVGIGQISSEVPQNLSASRPQDRQFILSSKKLLLSDSGFYLCAWSVGRAKETQYFGPGTRLLVL.

The gene calls are TRBV7-2 and TRBJ2-1; D ambiguous. Trimming pared 0 bases from V and 9 bases from J, leaving 9 bases between. The germline gives CDR1 SGHTA, CDR2 FQGNSA. This CDR3 spans 13 amino acids. CDR3 residues: CASSLARGGEQFF. The CDR3 DNA reads TGTGCCAGCAGCTTAGCCCGAGGTGGTGAGCAGTTCTTC.

The chain links TRBV28 to TRBJ1-2; possibly TRBD1 for D (5 bases). CDR1 MDHEN and CDR2 SYDVKM come from the germline V gene. V dropped 6 bases and J dropped 4 bases, with 15 bases sitting between them. This CDR3 is built from 14 residues. CDR3 amino acids: CASREGVVIYGYTF. The CDR3 DNA follows: TGTGCCAGCAGAGAAGGGGTGGTGATCTATGGCTACACCTTC.

CDR3 in DNA: TGTGCCAGCATGGTGGGCGCATCTCAGCCCCAGCATTTT. Residues: CASMVGASQPQHF. The chain recombines TRBV7-2 with TRBJ1-5; no firm D call. CDR3 length: 13 residues. CDR1 and CDR2 from the germline V gene are SGHTA and FQGNSA. V was cut by 7 bases and J by 6 bases, with 13 bases left in between.

V and J are TRBV6-5 and TRBJ1-5, with a weak D call TRBD1 (6 bases). Germline values: CDR1 MNHEY, CDR2 SVGAGI. The CDR3 runs 15 residues. V gave up 8 bases and J gave up 2 bases, with 16 bases separating them. This chain's CDR3 is CASRGDISGNQPQHF. The CDR3 DNA is TGTGCCAGCCGGGGGGACATATCGGGCAATCAGCCCCAGCATTTT.

The chain recombines TRBV28 with TRBJ1-3; D uncertain. Trimming took off 5 bases at V and 5 bases at J, with 16 bases between the two ends. CDR3 length equals 15 residues. CDR1 is MDHEN and CDR2 is SYDVKM in the germline V gene. The CDR3 DNA reads TGTGCCAGCAGTGAGAATTCAGGTGGAAGAAACACCATATATTTT. This codes for CASSENSGGRNTIYF.

In DNA, the CDR3 is TGTGCCAGCAGCTCCCGCCCCGGACAGCAAGAGACCCAGTACTTC. Residues: CASSSRPGQQETQYF. The rearrangement uses TRBV5-8 and TRBJ2-5, with a possible D match to TRBD1 (6 bases). Germline V lookup: CDR1 SGHTS, CDR2 YDEGEE. This CDR3 is 15 amino acids long. V was trimmed by 3 bases and J by 2 bases, leaving 14 bases between them.

V is TRBV6-1 and J is TRBJ1-2; TRBD1 aligns across 7 bases. Germline CDR1 is MNHNS and CDR2 is SASEGT. V lost 6 bases, J lost 4 bases, and 5 bases stayed unmatched. This CDR3 has 13 amino acids. The CDR3 sequence is CASRDRTGYGYTF. In DNA form, the CDR3 reads TGTGCCAGCAGGGACAGGACGGGCTATGGCTACACCTTC.

The chain combines TRBV4-3 with TRBJ2-3, with a tentative D call TRBD2 (6 bases). CDR1 and CDR2 from the germline V gene are LGHNA and YSLEER. The ends were cut back, 1 base at V and 4 bases at J, with 12 bases in the middle. The CDR3 sequence is 15 residues long. Written as DNA, the CDR3 is TGCGCCAGCAGCCAAGTTGGCGGGATGCCAGATACGCAGTATTTT. This gives the protein CASSQVGGMPDTQYF.

This CDR3 reads CASIRAGQAEAEAFF. Written as DNA, the CDR3 is TGTGCCAGCATCCGAGCCGGACAGGCGGAGGCTGAAGCTTTCTTT. This chain links TRBV6-1 with TRBJ1-1; 7 nucleotides agree with TRBD1. This CDR3 region has 15 residues. V lost 7 bases to trimming and J lost 6 bases; unmatched junction nucleotides: 14. Per germline, CDR1 MNHNS and CDR2 SASEGT.

The chain combines TRBV6-1 with TRBJ2-7, with D unclear. The length of the CDR3 is 13 residues. Germline CDR1 MNHNS, CDR2 SASEGT. The V gene lost 4 bases and the J gene lost 4 bases, with 11 bases spanning the gap. The CDR3 reads CASSVLPTYEQYF. As DNA, the CDR3 is TGTGCCAGCAGTGTTCTGCCAACATACGAGCAGTACTTC.

The J gene is TRBJ2-3, the V gene TRBV28, with D hard to call. Between the trimmed V and J ends, which lost 6 bases and 6 bases, there was a span of 13 bases. The CDR3 sequence is 13 residues long. Germline CDR1 reads MDHEN; CDR2 reads SYDVKM. CDR3 region: CASSPRRSDTQYF. In DNA form, the CDR3 reads TGTGCCAGCAGCCCGCGGCGGTCGGATACGCAGTATTTT.

The genes are TRBV14 and TRBJ2-1; D uncertain. CDR3 length equals 14 residues. V lost 4 bases and J lost 8, with 15 bases in between. CDR1 SGHDN and CDR2 FVKESK come from the germline V gene. CDR3 sequence (DNA): TGTGCCAGCAGCCTTAGCTACCGTCTCCATGAGCAGTTCTTC. Its translation: CASSLSYRLHEQFF.